Detailed here is one TCR beta chain. This entry is derived from a study of blood T cell repertoires in COVID-19. For the study at large: The cDNA or gDNA used as material had been derived from T cells, B-cell-depleted T cells, or PBMCs.

Original processing methods: Reference gene primer amplification gave nucleated cell count estimates. TCRdb's table, derived via immunoSEQ multiplex PCR, lists solely in-frame clones and lacks some. That table gives V, J and clone size, and the DNA gave D and trimming. The sample includes a few hundred thousand clones, roughly 87% of them seen just once. Cohort placement rested on clinical history that participants reported themselves. Either two negative PCRs, clearance, or symptom resolution qualified Cohort 3 donors as recovered. CDR3 length equals 15 residues. The V gene end was trimmed by 0 bases and the J gene end by 5 bases; junction bases not matched to a gene: 6. In germline, CDR1 is GTSNPN, CDR2 SVGIG (reference sequence).

The rearrangement uses TRBV30 and TRBJ2-1, with 8 nucleotides matching TRBD2. This receptor was taken from a woman between 25 and 40 years old who had recovered from COVID-19. Sample: PBMCs or T cells enriched from blood (not recorded which). CDR3 DNA: TGTGCCTGGAGTGTAGGGCGGGGGGACCACAATGAGCAGTTCTTC. Protein: CAWSVGRGDHNEQFF.